The 14 T cell receptor beta chains listed next were all sequenced from one sample in a study of cytomegalovirus exposure and HLA in healthy donors. 60 Vbeta and 13 Jbeta primers were used in PCR. TCRdb's table, derived via immunoSEQ multiplex PCR, lists solely in-frame clones and lacks some. The sample records roughly 170,000 clones, 77% being singletons. The sequenced material came from PBMCs. The origin of the receptors is a woman in her twenties or thirties in good health and CMV-seronegative.

The table lists this clone with a count of one. J is TRBJ1-1 and V is TRBV28; D not certain. V gave up 5 bases and J gave up 1 base, with 5 bases separating them. The germline V gene encodes CDR1 MDHEN and CDR2 SYDVKM. This CDR3 is built from 12 residues. The CDR3 reads CASSLPNTEAFF. Written as DNA, the CDR3 is TGTGCCAGCAGTCTCCCGAACACTGAAGCTTTCTTT.

Of note for this clone: One junction end disagrees with the germline gene, perhaps due to a read error. The chain combines TRBV7-9 with TRBJ2-7, with 11 bases identical to TRBD1. The CDR3 has 18 residues. Germline V gene data show CDR1 as SEHNR and CDR2 as FQNEAQ (reference sequence). This chain's CDR3 is CSSSLAGQGVVRRYEQYF. The CDR3 DNA is TGTTCCAGCAGCTTAGCGGGACAGGGGGTCGTGCGTCGCTACGAGCAGTACTTC.

V and J are TRBV19 and TRBJ1-2, with D possibly being TRBD1 (6 bases). Germline-derived CDR1 and CDR2 are LNHDA and SQIVND (reference sequence). With 0 bases removed from V and 4 bases from J, the gap between germline ends came to 12 bases. The CDR3 has 15 amino acids. The chain's CDR3 is CASSIDWGTLYGYTF. CDR3 sequence (DNA): TGTGCCAGTAGTATAGATTGGGGGACACTCTATGGCTACACCTTC.

V gene TRBV2 combines with J gene TRBJ2-5, with D possibly being TRBD1 (6 bases). Germline loops: CDR1 SNHLY, CDR2 FYNNEI. This CDR3 has 13 residues. V lost 6 bases and J 5 bases, leaving 13 bases between the germline ends. In DNA, the CDR3 is TGTGCCAGCAGGATAATCCAGGGGGAGACCCAGTACTTC. Amino acids: CASRIIQGETQYF.

This clone was found once. The chain links TRBV7-9 to TRBJ1-3; D remains ambiguous. The CDR3 contains 17 residues. V was trimmed by 5 bases and J by 4 bases, leaving 21 bases between them. Per the germline V gene, CDR1 is SEHNR and CDR2 is FQNEAQ (reference sequence). The CDR3 loop is CASSAYDGVLQGNTIYF. Here the CDR3 DNA reads TGTGCCAGCAGCGCCTATGACGGCGTCCTACAGGGAAACACCATATATTTT.

Note on this clone: The junction and the germline gene differ at one end; a read error may be behind it. The V and J genes are TRBV29-1 and TRBJ1-2, with D possibly being TRBD1 (5 bases). CDR1 and CDR2 from the germline V gene are SQVTM and ANQGSEA. This CDR3 contains 13 residues. The CDR3 nucleotides are TGCAGCGTTGCTAGGCAGGGCAACTATGGCTACCCCTTC. Protein product: CSVARQGNYGYPF.

The chain joins TRBV5-1 to TRBJ1-1, with 7 bases matching TRBD1. Germline V gene sequence: CDR1 SGHRS, CDR2 YFSETQ. This CDR3 is built from 14 residues. Germline trimming cut 2 bases from V and 0 bases from J; bases unmatched to any gene: 1. CDR3 residues: CASSFGTVNTEAFF. For the CDR3, the DNA is TGCGCCAGCAGCTTTGGGACAGTGAACACTGAAGCTTTCTTT.

J is TRBJ2-5 and V is TRBV7-2; D remains ambiguous. This CDR3 comprises 13 residues. V shed 1 base and J shed 5 bases, with 8 bases lying between them. Per the germline V gene, CDR1 is SGHTA and CDR2 is FQGNSA. CDR3 sequence reads: CASSLVGRETQYF. CDR3 bases: TGTGCCAGCAGCTTAGTTGGTCGGGAGACCCAGTACTTC.

The CDR3 DNA follows: TGTGCCAGCAGCTTAGGTTTACAGGAACCTAATGAAAAACTGTTTTTT. It is translated as CASSLGLQEPNEKLFF. The chain carries TRBV7-8 and TRBJ1-4; tentatively, D is TRBD1 (5 bases). This CDR3 comprises 16 residues. Trimming pared 1 base from V and 3 bases from J, leaving 12 bases between. Germline V gene data show CDR1 as SGHVS and CDR2 as FQNEAQ. Full variable domain (rest looked up from reference TRBV7-8 and TRBJ1-4): GAGVSQSPRYKVAKRGQDVALRCDPISGHVSLFWYQQALGQGPEFLTYFQNEAQLDKSGLPSDRFFAERPEGSVSTLKIQRTQQEDSAVYLCASSLGLQEPNEKLFFGSGTQLSVL.

This clone was found a few times. The chain combines TRBV7-2 with TRBJ1-1; no clear D. There are 14 residues in the CDR3. The germline V gene has CDR1 SGHTA and CDR2 FQGNSA. Trimming removed 1 base at V and 1 base at J, with 7 bases between. CDR3 amino acids: CASSLGAGNTEAFF. The DNA for the CDR3 is TGTGCCAGCAGCTTAGGGGCCGGGAACACTGAAGCTTTCTTT.

The J gene is TRBJ2-1, the V gene TRBV4-1, with TRBD2 matching 13 bases. The ends lost 2 bases at V and 10 bases at J; junction bases unmatched: 5. This CDR3 has 15 residues. The germline CDR1 and CDR2 sequences are MGHRA and YSYEKL. CDR3 DNA sequence: TGCGCCAGCAGCCAAACTAGCGGGGGGGCTTGGGAGCAGTTCTTC. Amino acid sequence: CASSQTSGGAWEQFF.

The chain combines TRBV7-6 with TRBJ1-1, with 7 positions matching TRBD1. J was trimmed by 0 bases and V by 0 bases; bases with no gene match: 4. This CDR3 contains 16 residues. CDR1 is SGHVS, CDR2 FNYEAQ, per germline. The CDR3 sequence: CASSLALTGMNTEAFF. The DNA of the CDR3 is TGTGCCAGCAGCTTAGCCCTGACAGGGATGAACACTGAAGCTTTCTTT.

V usage is TRBV5-4 and J usage is TRBJ1-5; the D is unclear. Germline assignment: CDR1 SGHNT and CDR2 YYREEE (reference sequence). CDR3 size: 13 residues. V lost 4 bases and J 6 bases, leaving 11 bases between the germline ends. The CDR3 spells CASSTTTGQPQHF. In DNA form, the CDR3 reads TGTGCCAGCAGCACTACTACGGGTCAGCCCCAGCATTTT.

This clone appeared a few times. The genes are TRBV5-1 and TRBJ1-4; D may be TRBD1 (5 bases). CDR3 length: 14 residues. Trimming cost V 2 bases and J 8 bases, with 13 bases left between them. Germline V gene lookup returns CDR1 SGHRS and CDR2 YFSETQ. The CDR3 here is CASSFGREEEKLFF. Here the CDR3 DNA reads TGCGCCAGCAGCTTTGGCAGGGAGGAGGAAAAACTGTTTTTT.